The entry below gives a single T cell receptor beta chain sequence along with its context. Its specificity is unknown. The CDR3 contains 14 residues. The V end was cut by 1 base, the J end by 0 bases, with 6 bases between. Germline V gene sequence: CDR1 LGHNA, CDR2 YSLEER. The sample belongs to a study of T cell responses to AZD1222 COVID-19 vaccine. Method: immunoSEQ multiplex PCR; TCRdb's copy keeps in-frame clones and lacks some. The sample has over 140,000 clones; almost 95% are singletons. Study-wide results and limits: It should be noted that donors were predominantly white British and more often female, and clonal diversity was possibly underestimated. The span of vaccine-associated CD4 TCRs extended across spike, with dominance at 160-218 and 743-854. At study baseline, merely five or six AZD1222 recipients were seropositive. Among spike-specific TCRs, nearly half reportedly target unmutated variant regions.

The receptor was derived from an adult who received the AZD1222 COVID-19 vaccine. The gene calls are TRBV4-3 and TRBJ1-1, with a possible D match to TRBD1 (5 bases). The sequencing here drew on peripheral blood, taken 28 days after the second AZD1222 dose. The CDR3: CASSQAGLNTEAFF. CDR3 bases: TGCGCCAGCAGCCAAGCAGGGCTGAACACTGAAGCTTTCTTT.